This T cell receptor (beta chain) comes out of a study of T cell repertoires in cytomegalovirus infection. Overall study results and limits: Cumulative frequency (of public TCR beta family members) identified carriers of CMV plus the relevant HLA.

In regard to this clonotype: Antigen: not known.

A single record per CDR3 protein comes from TCRdb applying MiXCR to the reads. Altogether 750,000 to 900,000 distinct CDR3 sequences are present, about 29% being singletons, with the ten largest covering about an eighth. Germline V gene sequence: CDR1 LNHDA, CDR2 SQIVND (reference sequence). This CDR3 has 14 amino acids. V lost 7 bases to trimming and J lost 0 bases, with 10 bases between them. This rearrangement joins TRBV19 to TRBJ2-1; D is unresolved. The clonotype originates from a human donor in good health (CMV status not recorded). Some clones in this sample may be carry-over from other donors' samples. Here the sequenced sample was cultured CD8+ T cells from PBMCs, taken from culture after CMV antigen stimulation. CDR3 nucleotides: TGTGCCAGTATTGACAAAAGCTCCTACAATGAGCAGTTCTTC. This translates into CASIDKSSYNEQFF.